Sequencing of this T cell receptor (beta chain) was carried out in a study of T cell responses to AZD1222 COVID-19 vaccine. Study background: Samples with a second dose at about 4 or about 12 weeks were pooled together.

Clones were read by immunoSEQ multiplex PCR, and TCRdb kept only the in-frame ones, dropping some. This repertoire shows about 120,000 clones, roughly 90% found once; its top ten account for more than 3%. Broader study findings: Just a handful of AZD1222 recipients were seropositive at baseline. Mostly white British, mostly female donors; authors suggested clonal diversity may be underestimated.

This clone occurred a few times. Its antigen is unidentified. The V gene's germline CDR1 is SEHNR and CDR2 FQNEAQ (reference sequence). Trimming removed 7 bases from V and 7 bases from J; junction bases left unmatched: 9. The CDR3 totals 15 residues. The chain links TRBV7-9 to TRBJ1-5; 11 positions match TRBD1. The clonotype comes from an adult in good health. Specimen: peripheral blood, collected on day 0 of AZD1222 vaccination. The CDR3: CASTRGDRGEQPQHF. The CDR3 DNA sequence: TGTGCCAGCACCCGCGGGGACAGGGGGGAACAGCCCCAGCATTTT.